This T cell receptor beta chain was recovered during a study of cytomegalovirus exposure and HLA in healthy donors. Comments on this clone: As yet, its antigen is unknown.

Whole-study findings and limits: Further analysis, carried out later, found HLA-associated TCR beta chains more clonally expanded than equally common other chains.

Amplification used 60 Vbeta primers and 13 Jbeta primers. The data were produced by immunoSEQ multiplex PCR, yet TCRdb's version contains in-frame clones alone and is incomplete. This sample has about 140,000 clones; around 73% occur once, and the top ten carry under 3%. This clonotype was obtained from a female donor in good health and CMV-seronegative. The sequencing sample was made of PBMCs.

CDR3 sequence: CASSPRELYSGNTIYF. CDR3 bases: TGTGCCAGCAGCCCAAGAGAATTGTACTCTGGAAACACCATATATTTT. The chain is built from TRBV9 and TRBJ1-3, with D unresolved. This CDR3 has 16 amino acids. Deletions cut 4 bases from V and 0 bases from J, with 14 bases between. The germline CDR1 and CDR2 sequences are SGDLS and YYNGEE.